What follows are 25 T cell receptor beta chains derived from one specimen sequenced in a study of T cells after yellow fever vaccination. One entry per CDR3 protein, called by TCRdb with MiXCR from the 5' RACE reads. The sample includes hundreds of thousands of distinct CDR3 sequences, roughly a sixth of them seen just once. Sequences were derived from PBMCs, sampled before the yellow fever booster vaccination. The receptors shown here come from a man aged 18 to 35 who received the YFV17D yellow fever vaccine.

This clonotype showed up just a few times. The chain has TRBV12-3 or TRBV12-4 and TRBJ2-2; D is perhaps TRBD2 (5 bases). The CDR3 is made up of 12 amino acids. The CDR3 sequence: CACLGDTGELFF. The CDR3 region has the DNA TGTGCGTGTCTCGGGGACACCGGGGAGCTGTTTTTT.

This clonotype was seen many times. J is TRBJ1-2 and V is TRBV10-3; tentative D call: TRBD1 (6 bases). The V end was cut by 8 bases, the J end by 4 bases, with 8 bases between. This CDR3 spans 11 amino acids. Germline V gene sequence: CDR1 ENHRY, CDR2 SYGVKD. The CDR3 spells CAISTGYGYTF. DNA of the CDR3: TGTGCCATCTCGACAGGCTATGGCTACACCTTC.

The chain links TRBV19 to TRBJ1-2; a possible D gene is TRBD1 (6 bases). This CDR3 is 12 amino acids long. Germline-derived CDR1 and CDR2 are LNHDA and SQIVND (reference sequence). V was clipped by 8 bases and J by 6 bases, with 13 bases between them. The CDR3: CASFGGQDGYTF. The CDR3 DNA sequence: TGTGCCAGTTTTGGGGGGCAGGATGGCTACACCTTC.

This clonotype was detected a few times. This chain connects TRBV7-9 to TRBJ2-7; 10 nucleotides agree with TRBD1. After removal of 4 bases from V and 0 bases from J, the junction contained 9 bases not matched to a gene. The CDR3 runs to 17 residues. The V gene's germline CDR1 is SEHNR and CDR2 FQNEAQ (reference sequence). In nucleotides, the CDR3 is TGTGCCAGCAGCTCTGTACCGGGACAGGGGAACTCCTACGAGCAGTACTTC. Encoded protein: CASSSVPGQGNSYEQYF.

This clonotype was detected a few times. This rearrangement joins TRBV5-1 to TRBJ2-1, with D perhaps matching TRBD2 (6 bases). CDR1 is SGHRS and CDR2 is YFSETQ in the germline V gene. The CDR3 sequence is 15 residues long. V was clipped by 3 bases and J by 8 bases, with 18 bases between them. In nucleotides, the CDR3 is TGCGCCAGCAGCTCGGGGACTCACGGGGTAGATGAGCAGTTCTTC. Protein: CASSSGTHGVDEQFF.

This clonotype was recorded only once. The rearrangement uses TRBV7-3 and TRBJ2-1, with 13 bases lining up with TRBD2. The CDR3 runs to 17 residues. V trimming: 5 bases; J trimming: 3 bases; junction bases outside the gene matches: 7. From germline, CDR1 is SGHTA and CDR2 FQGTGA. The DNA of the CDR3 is TGTGCCAGCAGCCCAGGGACTAGCGGGGCAGGCTACAATGAGCAGTTCTTC. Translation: CASSPGTSGAGYNEQFF. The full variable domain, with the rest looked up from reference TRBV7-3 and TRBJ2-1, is GAGVSQTPSNKVTEKGKYVELRCDPISGHTALYWYRQSLGQGPEFLIYFQGTGAADDSGLPNDRFFAVRPEGSVSTLKIQRTERGDSAVYLCASSPGTSGAGYNEQFFGPGTRLTVL.

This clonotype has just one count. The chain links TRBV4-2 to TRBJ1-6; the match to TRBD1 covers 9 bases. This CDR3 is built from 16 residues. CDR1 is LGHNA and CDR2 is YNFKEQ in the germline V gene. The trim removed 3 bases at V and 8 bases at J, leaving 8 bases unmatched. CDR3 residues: CASSHSWTGEDSPLHF. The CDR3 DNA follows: TGTGCCAGCAGCCACTCCTGGACAGGGGAGGATTCACCCCTCCACTTT.

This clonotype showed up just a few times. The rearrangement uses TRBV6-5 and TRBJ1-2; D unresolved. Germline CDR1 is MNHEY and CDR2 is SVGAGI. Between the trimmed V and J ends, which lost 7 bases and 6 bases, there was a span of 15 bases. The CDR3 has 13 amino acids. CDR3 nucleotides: TGTGCCAGCACCCTGTCGGGAAGGGATGGCTACACCTTC. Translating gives CASTLSGRDGYTF.

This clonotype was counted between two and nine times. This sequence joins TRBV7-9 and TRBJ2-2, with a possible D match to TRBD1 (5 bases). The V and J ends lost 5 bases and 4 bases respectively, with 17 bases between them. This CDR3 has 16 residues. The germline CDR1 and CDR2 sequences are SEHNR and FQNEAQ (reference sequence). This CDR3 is CASSPVGVLGTGELFF. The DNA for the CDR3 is TGTGCCAGCAGCCCTGTAGGGGTGCTGGGCACCGGGGAGCTGTTTTTT.

DNA of the CDR3: TGTGCCACCAGTGACCCCGGGACTAGCTCCAAAGATACGCAGTATTTT. Residues: CATSDPGTSSKDTQYF. The rearrangement links TRBV24-1 to TRBJ2-3, with 9 bases lining up with TRBD2. The CDR3 contains 16 residues. V gave up 4 bases and J gave up 5 bases; unmatched junction bases: 9. Germline V gene data show CDR1 as KGHDR and CDR2 as SFDVKD.

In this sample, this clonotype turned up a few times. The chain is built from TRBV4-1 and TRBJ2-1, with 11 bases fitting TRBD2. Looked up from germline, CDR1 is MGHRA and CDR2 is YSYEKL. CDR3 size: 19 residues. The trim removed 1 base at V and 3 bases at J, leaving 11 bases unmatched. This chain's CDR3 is CASSQGVSGGAASYNEQFF. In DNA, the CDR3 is TGCGCCAGCAGCCAAGGTGTTAGCGGGGGGGCCGCGAGCTACAATGAGCAGTTCTTC.

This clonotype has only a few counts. The CDR3 DNA reads as TGCGCCAGCAGCCAAGGGGGGGACTCCTACAATGAGCAGTTCTTC. Its translation: CASSQGGDSYNEQFF. The rearrangement joins TRBV4-3 to TRBJ2-1; possibly TRBD2 for D (6 bases). Germline CDR1 and CDR2: LGHNA and YSLEER. This CDR3 is built from 15 residues. V lost 1 base and J lost 0, with 7 bases in between.

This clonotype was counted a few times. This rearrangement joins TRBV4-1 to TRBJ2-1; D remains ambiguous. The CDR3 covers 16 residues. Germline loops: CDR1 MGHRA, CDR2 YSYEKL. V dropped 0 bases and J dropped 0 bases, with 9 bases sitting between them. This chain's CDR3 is CASSQDWSISYNEQFF. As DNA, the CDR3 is TGCGCCAGCAGCCAAGATTGGTCCATCTCCTACAATGAGCAGTTCTTC.

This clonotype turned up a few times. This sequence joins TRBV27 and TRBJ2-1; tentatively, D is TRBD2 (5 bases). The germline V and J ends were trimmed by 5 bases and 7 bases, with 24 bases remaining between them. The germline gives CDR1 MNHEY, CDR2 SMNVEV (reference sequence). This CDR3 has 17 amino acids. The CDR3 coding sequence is TGTGCCAGCAGTGGCTTAGGCCCGGCGACGGGATCGAATGAGCAGTTCTTC. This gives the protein CASSGLGPATGSNEQFF.

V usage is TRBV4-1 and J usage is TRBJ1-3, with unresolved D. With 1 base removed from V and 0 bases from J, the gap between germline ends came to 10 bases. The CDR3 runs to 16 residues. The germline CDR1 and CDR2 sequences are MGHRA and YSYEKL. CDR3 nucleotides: TGCGCCAGCAGCCAAGTTCCACAGTTCTCTGGAAACACCATATATTTT. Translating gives CASSQVPQFSGNTIYF.

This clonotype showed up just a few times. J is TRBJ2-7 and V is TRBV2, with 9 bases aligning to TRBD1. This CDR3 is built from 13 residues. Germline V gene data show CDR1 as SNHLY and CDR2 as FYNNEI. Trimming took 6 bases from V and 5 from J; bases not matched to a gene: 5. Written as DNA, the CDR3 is TGTGCCAGCAGCCTATGGACAGGGGACGAGCAGTACGTC. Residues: CASSLWTGDEQYV.

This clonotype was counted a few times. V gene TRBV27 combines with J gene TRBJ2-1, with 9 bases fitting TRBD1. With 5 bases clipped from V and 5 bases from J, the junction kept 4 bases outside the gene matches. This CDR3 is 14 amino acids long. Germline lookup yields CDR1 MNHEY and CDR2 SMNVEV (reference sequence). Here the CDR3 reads CASSAGQGDNEQFF. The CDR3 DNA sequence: TGTGCCAGCAGTGCGGGACAGGGCGACAATGAGCAGTTCTTC.

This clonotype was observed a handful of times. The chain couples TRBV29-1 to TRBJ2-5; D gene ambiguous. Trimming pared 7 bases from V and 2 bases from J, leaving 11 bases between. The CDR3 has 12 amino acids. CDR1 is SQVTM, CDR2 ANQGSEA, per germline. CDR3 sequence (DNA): TGCAGCGCTCCAGATTATCAAGAGACCCAGTACTTC. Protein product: CSAPDYQETQYF.

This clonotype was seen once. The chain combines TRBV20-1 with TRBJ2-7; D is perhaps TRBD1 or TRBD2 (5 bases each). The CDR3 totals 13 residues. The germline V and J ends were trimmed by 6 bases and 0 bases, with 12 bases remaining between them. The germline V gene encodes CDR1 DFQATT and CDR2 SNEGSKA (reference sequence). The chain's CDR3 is CSAGWGSSYEQYF. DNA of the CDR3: TGCAGTGCCGGGTGGGGGAGCTCCTACGAGCAGTACTTC.

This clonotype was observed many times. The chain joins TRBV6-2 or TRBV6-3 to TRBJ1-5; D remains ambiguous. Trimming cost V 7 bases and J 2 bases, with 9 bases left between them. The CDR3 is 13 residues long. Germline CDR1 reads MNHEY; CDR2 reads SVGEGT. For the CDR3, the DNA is TGTGCCAGCAACATCATGGGCAATCAGCCCCAGCATTTT. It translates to CASNIMGNQPQHF.

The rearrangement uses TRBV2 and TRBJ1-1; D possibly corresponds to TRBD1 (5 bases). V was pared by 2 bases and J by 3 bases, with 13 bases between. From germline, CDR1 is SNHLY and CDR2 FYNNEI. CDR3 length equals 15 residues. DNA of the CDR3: TGTGCCAGCAGTGAACAGGGAGGATCGTACACTGAAGCTTTCTTT. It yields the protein CASSEQGGSYTEAFF.

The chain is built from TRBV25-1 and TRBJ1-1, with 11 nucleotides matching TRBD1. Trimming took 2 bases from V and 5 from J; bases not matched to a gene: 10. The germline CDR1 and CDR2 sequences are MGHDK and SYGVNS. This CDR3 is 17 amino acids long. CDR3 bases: TGTGCCAGCAGTGAAAGGGGGACAGGGGGGACCTGGACTGAAGCTTTCTTT. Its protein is CASSERGTGGTWTEAFF.

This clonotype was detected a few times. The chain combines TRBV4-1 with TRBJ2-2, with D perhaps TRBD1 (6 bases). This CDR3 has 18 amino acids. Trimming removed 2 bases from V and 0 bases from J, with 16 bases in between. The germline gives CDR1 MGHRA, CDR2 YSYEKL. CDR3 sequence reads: CASSQQTGENANTGELFF. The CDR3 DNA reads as TGCGCCAGCAGCCAACAGACAGGAGAAAACGCGAACACCGGGGAGCTGTTTTTT.

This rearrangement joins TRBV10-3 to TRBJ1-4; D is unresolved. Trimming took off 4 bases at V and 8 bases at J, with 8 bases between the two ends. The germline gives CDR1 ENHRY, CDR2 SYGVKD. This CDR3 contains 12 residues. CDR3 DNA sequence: TGTGCCATCAGTGTTGCGGGAGAAAAACTGTTTTTT. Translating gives CAISVAGEKLFF.

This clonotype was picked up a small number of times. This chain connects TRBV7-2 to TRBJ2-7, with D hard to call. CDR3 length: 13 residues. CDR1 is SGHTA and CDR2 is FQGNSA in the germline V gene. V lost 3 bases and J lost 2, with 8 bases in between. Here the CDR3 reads CASSFWATYEQYF. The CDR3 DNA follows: TGTGCCAGCAGCTTCTGGGCTACCTACGAGCAGTACTTC.